This record concerns one T cell receptor beta chain sequence. Some clones are missing from TCRdb's copy, which holds only in-frame ones; the method was immunoSEQ multiplex PCR. The table records 340,000 or so clones, about nine tenths of them present only once. This record belongs to a study of blood T cell repertoires in COVID-19. The length of the CDR3 is 15 residues. The germline V gene encodes CDR1 LGHDT and CDR2 YNNKEL (reference sequence). V was clipped by 1 base and J by 8 bases, with 17 bases between them. The origin of this receptor is a man aged 45-65 years with active or convalescent COVID-19. The chain uses TRBV3-1 (or the pseudogene TRBV3-2) and TRBJ1-2, with D uncertain. The specimen sequenced was peripheral blood. The CDR3 reads CASSQVAGVYEGYTF. The CDR3 nucleotides read TGTGCCAGCAGCCAAGTCGCCGGGGTCTACGAAGGCTACACCTTC.